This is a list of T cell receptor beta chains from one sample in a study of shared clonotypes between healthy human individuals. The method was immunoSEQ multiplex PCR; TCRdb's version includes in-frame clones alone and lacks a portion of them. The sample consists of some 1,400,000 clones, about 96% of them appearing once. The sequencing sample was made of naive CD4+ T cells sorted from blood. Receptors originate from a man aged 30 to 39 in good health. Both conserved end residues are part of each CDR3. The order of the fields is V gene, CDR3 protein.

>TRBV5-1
CASSLGTGTGDNEQFF
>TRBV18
CASSPNPGELFF
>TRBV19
CASSYPMGLAVYYEQYF
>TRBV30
CAWKRTGGWEETQYF
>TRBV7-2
CASRFTGSSSYEQYF
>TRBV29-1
CSVGQGVNYGYTF
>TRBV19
CASSYRVGLNYGYTF
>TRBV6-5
CASSPMDNYGYTF
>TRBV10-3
CAISPLGNLNQPQHF
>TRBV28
CASREGGHQTDTQYF
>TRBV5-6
CASSWGDPEGTQYF
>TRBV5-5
CASSLVGGAYNEQFF
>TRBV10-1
CASSNRGTGTDTQYF
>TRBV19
CASSMRGISYEQYF
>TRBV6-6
CASSTYRGRNTGELFF
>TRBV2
CASSEQETQYF
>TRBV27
CASSLVRGPGELFF
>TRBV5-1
CASSIQGGGNQPQHF
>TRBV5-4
CASSPSLGEGDEKLFF
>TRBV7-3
CASTERGGGYSTDTQYF
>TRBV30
CAWSNVGAPGTEAFF
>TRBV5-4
CASSLIGDTQYF
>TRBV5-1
CASWSGGQLSYNEQFF
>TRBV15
CATSPGQPNTGELFF
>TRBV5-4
CASSLGSYNEQFF
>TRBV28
CASSPGAGRGEQYF
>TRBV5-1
CASSFEQKNTEAFF
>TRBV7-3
CASTHPFKRDEETQYF
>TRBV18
CASSPLHQGYQPQHF
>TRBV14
CASSQLRNTEAFF
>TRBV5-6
CASSWYRSYEQYF
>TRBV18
CASSQWDRDYEQYF
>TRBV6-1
CASSDEGGPFYEQFF
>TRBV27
CASSSTRYWTSGSAYNEQFF
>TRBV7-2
CASSLIASSSSYEQYF
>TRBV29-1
CSVRGDITEAFF
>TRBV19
CASSPTPGQLEAFF
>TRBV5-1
CASSPRRENAGELFF
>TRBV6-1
CASSGTGRYEQYF
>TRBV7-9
CASSLGAGFIEYF
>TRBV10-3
CAIGQSTDTQYF
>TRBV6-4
CASSHGVGGEQFF
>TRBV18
CASSPPSNRRLSGNTIYF
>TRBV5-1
CASSGTGGYEQYF
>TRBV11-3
CASSLPKSGKQNTDTQYF
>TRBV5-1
CASSGGTTDTQYF
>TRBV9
CASSVEGYVQFF
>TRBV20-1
CSASYYNEQFF
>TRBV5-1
CASSRSGNDNEQFF
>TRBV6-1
CASSVGLGWPQHF
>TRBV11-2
CASSLDRTGASDTQYF
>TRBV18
CASSRTSGAQETQYF
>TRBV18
CASSPGRAAGLVDTQYF
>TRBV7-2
CASSLSPLLSYEQYF
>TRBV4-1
CASSRGTGTSGSSYNEQFF
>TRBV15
CATSREGGLYEQYF
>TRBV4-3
CASSQEMMQTSGAYEQYF
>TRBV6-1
CASSESRTSGNTGELFF
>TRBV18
CASSIRQRSSTNEKLFF
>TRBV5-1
CASSLQGEWTDTQYF